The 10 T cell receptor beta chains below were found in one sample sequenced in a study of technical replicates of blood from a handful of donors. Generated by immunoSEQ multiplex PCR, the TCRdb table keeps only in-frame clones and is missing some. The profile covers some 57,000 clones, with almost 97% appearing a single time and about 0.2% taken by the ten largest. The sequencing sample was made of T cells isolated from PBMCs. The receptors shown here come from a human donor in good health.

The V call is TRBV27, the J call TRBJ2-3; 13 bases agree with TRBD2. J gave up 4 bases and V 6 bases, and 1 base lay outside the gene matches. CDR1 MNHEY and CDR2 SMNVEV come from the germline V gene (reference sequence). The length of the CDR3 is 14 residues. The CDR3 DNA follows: TGTGCCAGCAGAGGACTAGCGGGGGCAGATACGCAGTATTTT. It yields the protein CASRGLAGADTQYF.

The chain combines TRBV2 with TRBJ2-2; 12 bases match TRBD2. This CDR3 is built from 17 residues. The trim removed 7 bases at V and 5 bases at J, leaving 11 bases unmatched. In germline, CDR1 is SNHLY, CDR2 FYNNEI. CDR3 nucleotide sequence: TGTGCCAGCATGGTGGCTAGCGGGGGGGCCTGGACCGGGGAGCTGTTTTTT. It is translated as CASMVASGGAWTGELFF. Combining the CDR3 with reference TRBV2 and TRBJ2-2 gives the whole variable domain EPEVTQTPSHQVTQMGQEVILRCVPISNHLYFYWYRQILGQKVEFLVSFYNNEISEKSEIFDDQFSVERPDGSNFTLKIRSTKLEDSAMYFCASMVASGGAWTGELFFGEGSRLTVL.

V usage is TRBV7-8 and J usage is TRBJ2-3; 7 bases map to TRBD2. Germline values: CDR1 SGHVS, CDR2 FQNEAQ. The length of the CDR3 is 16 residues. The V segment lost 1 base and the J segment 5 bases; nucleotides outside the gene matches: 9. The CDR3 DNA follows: TGTGCCAGCAGCTTAGGGGGCCGGCGGGGGATAGATACGCAGTATTTT. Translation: CASSLGGRRGIDTQYF.

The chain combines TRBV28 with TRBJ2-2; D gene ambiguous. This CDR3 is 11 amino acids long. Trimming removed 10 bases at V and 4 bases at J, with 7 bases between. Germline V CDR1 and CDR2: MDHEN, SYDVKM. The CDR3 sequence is CATSSTGELFF. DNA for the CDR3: TGTGCCACTTCTAGCACCGGGGAGCTGTTTTTT.

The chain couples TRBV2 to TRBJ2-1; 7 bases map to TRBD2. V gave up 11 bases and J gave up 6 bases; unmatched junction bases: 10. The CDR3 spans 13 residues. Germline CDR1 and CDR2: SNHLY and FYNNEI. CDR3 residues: CACRDYTFNEQFF. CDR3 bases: TGTGCCTGCCGGGACTACACCTTCAATGAGCAGTTCTTC.

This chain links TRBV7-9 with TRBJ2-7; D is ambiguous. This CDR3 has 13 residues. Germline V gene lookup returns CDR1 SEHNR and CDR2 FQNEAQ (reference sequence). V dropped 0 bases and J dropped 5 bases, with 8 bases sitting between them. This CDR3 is CASSLASVDEQYF. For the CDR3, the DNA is TGTGCCAGCAGCTTAGCTAGTGTCGACGAGCAGTACTTC.

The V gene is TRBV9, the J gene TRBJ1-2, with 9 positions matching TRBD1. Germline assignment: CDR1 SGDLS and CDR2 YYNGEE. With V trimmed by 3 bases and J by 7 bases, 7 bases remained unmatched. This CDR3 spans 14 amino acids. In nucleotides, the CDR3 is TGTGCCAGCAGCGGATCCGGGACAGGGCTTGGCTACACCTTC. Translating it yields CASSGSGTGLGYTF.

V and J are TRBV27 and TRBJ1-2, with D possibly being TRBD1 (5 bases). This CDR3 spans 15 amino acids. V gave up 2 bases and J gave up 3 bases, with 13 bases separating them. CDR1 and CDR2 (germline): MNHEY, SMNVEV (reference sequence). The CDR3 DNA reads TGTGCCAGCAGTTTAGTAGCCAGGGCGGACTATGGCTACACCTTC. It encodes CASSLVARADYGYTF.

For the CDR3, the DNA is TGTGCCAGCAGCCCCGGACAGGGGCAAAGCTATGCAACTAATGAAAAACTGTTTTTT. It is translated as CASSPGQGQSYATNEKLFF. V usage is TRBV5-4 and J usage is TRBJ1-4; 9 bases fit TRBD1. The CDR3 length is 19 residues. Unmatched junction bases numbered 13, after V lost 4 bases and J lost 0 bases. Germline values: CDR1 SGHNT, CDR2 YYREEE (reference sequence).

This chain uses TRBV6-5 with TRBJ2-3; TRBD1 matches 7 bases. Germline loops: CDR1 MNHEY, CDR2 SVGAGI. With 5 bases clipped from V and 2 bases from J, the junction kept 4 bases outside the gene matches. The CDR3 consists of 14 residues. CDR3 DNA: TGTGCCAGCAGTAGGACAGGAGCCACAGATACGCAGTATTTT. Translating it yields CASSRTGATDTQYF.